This TCR beta chain was recorded in a study of OX40 agonist ivuxolimab in advanced cancers. For context, the study as a whole: Ivuxolimab was an agonistic, fully human IgG2 monoclonal antibody directed against OX40 (CD134), a costimulatory receptor. Intravenous ivuxolimab was administered to patients every 2 weeks at six dose levels: 0.01, 0.1, 0.3, 1.5, 3 and 10 mg/kg. Among the roughly 52 dose-escalation patients, about 19 had hepatocellular carcinoma, about 15 melanoma, 9 renal cell carcinoma and 9 head and neck cancer. In the dose-escalation cohort, roughly 80% of patients were male, and the mean age was around 60 years, with a range of roughly 23 to 85. Patients were allowed to have had prior anti-PD-1, anti-PD-L1 or anti-CTLA-4 therapy, and more than 30% of the dose-escalation patients had previously received checkpoint inhibitors. Partial responses were achieved by three dose-escalation patients, of whom one had hepatocellular carcinoma and two had cutaneous melanoma. Peripheral TCRbeta sequencing was intended to test whether TCR sequence diversity was altered and clonal T-cell expansion was caused by ivuxolimab. The monotherapy dose-escalation portion (N ≈ 55 patients) of the phase I ivuxolimab trial is reported in the paper.

Genomic DNA was extracted from sorted cells for sequencing of the TCRbeta CDR3 region. TCRbeta CDR3 regions were sequenced using the immunoSEQ Assay. In its TCRdb copy, this immuneACCESS table keeps in-frame sequences only and misses some clones. Where compared with another copy, unresolved V genes explain less than half of these, and the others have no known cause. The sample data list roughly 72,000 clones, and around 85% of these were observed just once. The top ten hold 5% of the sample. On this clone itself: It has no known antigen specificity. Base-call qualities are not available, and no considerably larger clone is one nucleotide away.

Patients with a history of autoimmune disease or receiving systemic immunosuppression were excluded from the trial. In every dose cohort, peripheral blood was drawn for TCR sequencing at baseline, cycle 4 day 1, and cycle 7 day 1. The samples were taken from a phase I, first-in-human, multicenter, open-label dose-escalation trial of ivuxolimab. Adults with locally advanced or metastatic head and neck squamous cell, hepatocellular, melanoma or renal cell carcinoma were enrolled in the trial. Before TCR sequencing, CD4+ T cells and CD8+ T cells were sorted from peripheral blood as separate populations. For CDR1 and CDR2, the germline V gene (reference sequence) lists MNHEY and SMNVEV. The CDR3 holds 14 amino acids from the cysteine to the phenylalanine. The only DNA kept is the CDR3, 42 bases in frame from the first base. Deletion took 5 bases off V and 4 bases off J, with a span of 14 bases between the germline ends.

Results the study describes overall, beyond this receptor: Low levels of normalized T-cell clonal expansion were also shown by some nonresponding patients. In the 0.1-3.0 mg/kg groups, partial responders had among the lowest normalized peripheral clonal expansion, particularly in CD8+ T cells. On average, CD8+ T cells showed more expanded clones than CD4+ T cells after ivuxolimab. The antigen specificity of the peripheral T cells that underwent clonal expansion was not determined. At doses of 0.1 to 3.0 mg/kg, clonal expansion of both CD4+ and CD8+ blood T cells was observed from baseline to week 6.

This receptor chain uses TRBV27 and TRBJ1-2; the D gene lacks a confident call. The sequenced sample was CD4+ or CD8+ T cells sorted from blood, obtained in a trial of the OX40 agonist ivuxolimab. The TCR sequence derives from an adult with an advanced solid tumor such as melanoma, head and neck, liver or kidney cancer. The sequenced DNA: TGTGCCAGCAGTCCTGAGGCCCTACCCTATGGCTACACCTTC. This is translated as CASSPEALPYGYTF.